These T cell receptor beta chains were read from a single sample in a study of blood T cell repertoires in COVID-19. Data came from immunoSEQ multiplex PCR; TCRdb stores just in-frame clones and leaves some out. The sample lists some 150,000 clones, around three quarters occurring once. The sample comprised peripheral blood. These TCRs come from a man between 60 and 75 years old with acute or convalescent COVID-19. Each CDR3 is given with its conserved first and last residue. A D gene is named only where the DNA matches it firmly. A row's size may be missing; if present it is once, few, many or a size class.

>.|.|TRBV27|TRBJ1-2
CASSLEGEGYGYTF
TGTGCCAGCAGTTTAGAGGGGGAAGGTTATGGCTACACCTTC
>.|.|TRBV3-1/TRBV3-2|TRBJ2-2
CASSHSGFSNTGELFF
TGTGCCAGCAGCCATAGCGGATTTTCAAACACCGGGGAGCTGTTTTTT
>.|TRBD2|TRBV9|TRBJ2-7
CASSSPSGSSYEQYF
TGTGCCAGCAGCTCACCTAGCGGGAGCTCCTACGAGCAGTACTTC
>.|TRBD2|TRBV7-2|TRBJ2-1
CASSAASGTYNEQFF
TGTGCCAGCAGCGCAGCTAGCGGGACCTACAATGAGCAGTTCTTC
>.|TRBD1|TRBV6-4|TRBJ2-6
CASSLDRAGANVLTF
TGTGCCAGCAGTCTCGACAGGGCTGGGGCCAACGTCCTGACTTTC
>once|TRBD2|TRBV11-2|TRBJ2-7
CASSLEYSGNYEQYF
TGTGCCAGCAGCTTAGAATATAGCGGGAACTACGAGCAGTACTTC
>.|.|TRBV6-4|TRBJ2-1
CASGRGHEQFF
TGTGCCAGCGGCCGGGGTCATGAGCAGTTCTTC
>few|.|TRBV6-5|TRBJ2-7
CASSVRQVLGGEQYF
TGTGCCAGCAGCGTAAGACAGGTATTAGGGGGAGAGCAGTACTTC
>.|.|TRBV5-6|TRBJ2-1
CASSRQHEQFF
TGTGCCAGCAGCAGACAGCACGAGCAGTTCTTC
>.|TRBD1|TRBV5-1|TRBJ1-4
CASSYGTGENEKLFF
TGCGCCAGCAGCTATGGGACAGGGGAGAATGAAAAACTGTTTTTT
>few|.|TRBV5-1|TRBJ1-1
CASSLLSIGTEAFF
TGCGCCAGCAGCTTGTTATCAATCGGCACTGAAGCTTTCTTT
>.|.|TRBV11-3|TRBJ2-1
CASSLMSYNEQFF
TGTGCCAGCAGCTTGATGAGTTACAATGAGCAGTTCTTC
>.|.|TRBV28|TRBJ2-7
CASTPGTYYEQYF
TGTGCCAGCACCCCAGGGACTTACTACGAGCAGTACTTC
>.|TRBD2|TRBV5-1|TRBJ2-1
CASRRASGIPIQFF
TGCGCCAGCAGGCGCGCTAGCGGGATACCCATACAGTTCTTC
>.|.|TRBV5-4|TRBJ2-1
CASSPPQGKLSYNEQFF
TGTGCCAGCAGTCCACCGCAGGGAAAGCTCTCCTACAATGAGCAGTTCTTC
>.|TRBD1|TRBV6-2/TRBV6-3|TRBJ1-1
CASSYGGGRTEAFF
TGTGCCAGCAGTTACGGAGGGGGCAGAACTGAAGCTTTCTTT
>few|TRBD2|TRBV12-3/TRBV12-4|TRBJ2-1
CASSLTSLEQFF
TGTGCCAGCAGTTTGACTAGCCTTGAGCAGTTCTTC
>many|TRBD1|TRBV7-9|TRBJ1-1
CASSLDRGMYTEAFF
TGTGCCAGCAGCTTAGACAGGGGAATGTACACTGAAGCTTTCTTT
>.|TRBD1|TRBV19|TRBJ2-4
CASSSFQGAYKNIQYF
TGTGCCAGTAGTAGTTTCCAGGGGGCATACAAAAACATTCAGTACTTC
>.|TRBD1|TRBV5-4|TRBJ2-1
CASSLQGSSYNEQFF
TGTGCCAGCAGCTTACAGGGGTCCTCCTACAATGAGCAGTTCTTC
>few|.|TRBV7-3|TRBJ2-5
CASSLKPDRVSGEAETQYF
TGTGCCAGCAGCTTAAAGCCCGATAGGGTTAGCGGAGAGGCAGAGACCCAGTACTTC
>.|TRBD2|TRBV28|TRBJ2-7
CASSSSGGTYEQYF
TGTGCCAGCAGCTCCAGCGGGGGGACCTACGAGCAGTACTTC
>.|TRBD1|TRBV4-2|TRBJ2-7
CASSQGDRANYEQYF
TGTGCCAGCAGCCAAGGGGACAGGGCAAACTACGAGCAGTACTTC
>.|.|TRBV28|TRBJ2-7
CASNSPYEQYF
TGTGCCAGTAACAGTCCCTACGAGCAGTACTTC
>.|TRBD1|TRBV2|TRBJ1-3
CASISGTGNSGNTIYF
TGTGCCAGCATATCCGGGACAGGAAACTCTGGAAACACCATATATTTT
>.|.|TRBV6-4|TRBJ2-1
CASSPRREHNEQFF
TGTGCCAGCAGTCCCCGACGGGAGCACAATGAGCAGTTCTTC
>.|TRBD2|TRBV29-1|TRBJ2-1
CSTSGVGNEQFF
TGCAGCACTAGCGGGGTGGGCAATGAGCAGTTCTTC
>.|TRBD1|TRBV7-2|TRBJ1-2
CASSSPGQGNYGYTF
TGTGCCAGCAGCTCTCCGGGACAGGGGAACTATGGCTACACCTTC
>few|.|TRBV2|TRBJ2-7
CASSAARYEQYF
TGTGCCAGCAGTGCCGCTAGATACGAGCAGTACTTC
>.|.|TRBV24-1|TRBJ2-1
CATSDPVLSGESHEQFF
TGTGCCACCAGTGATCCCGTTCTGTCGGGAGAGTCCCATGAGCAGTTCTTC